What follows is one TCR beta chain and its context. No antigen is known for it. This table comes from immunoSEQ multiplex PCR, and its TCRdb copy is limited to in-frame clones, with some not included. Of around 76,000 clones listed, 78% were seen once; the top ten hold just over 2.5%. The data are from a study of memory CD4+ T cells and cytomegalovirus serostatus. Findings of the study overall: Of 150 to 200 reported CMV TCRbeta sequences, around 63 were found in memory CD4+ repertoires.

Single viable CD3+CD4+CD8-CD45RO+ cells were sorted as the memory CD4+ T cells. Germline loops: CDR1 LNHDA, CDR2 SQIVND (reference sequence). Deletions cut 10 bases from V and 1 base from J, with 18 bases between. This CDR3 comprises 15 residues. The gene calls are TRBV19 and TRBJ2-3; D possibly corresponds to TRBD2 (7 bases). The sequenced material came from memory CD4+ T cells from blood. This clonotype was obtained from an adult in good health and CMV-seropositive. CDR3 nucleotide sequence: TGTGCCACCCCGTGGGGGGGCTCCTGCACAGATACGCAGTATTTT. It codes for CATPWGGSCTDTQYF. Supplemented by reference TRBV19 and TRBJ2-3, the full variable domain reads DGGITQSPKYLFRKEGQNVTLSCEQNLNHDAMYWYRQDPGQGLRLIYYSQIVNDFQKGDIAEGYSVSREKKESFPLTVTSAQKNPTAFYLCATPWGGSCTDTQYFGPGTRLTVL.